Presented here are 12 T cell receptor beta chains from one specimen sequenced in a study of shared T cell receptors in the human thymus. Data came from immunoSEQ multiplex PCR; TCRdb stores just in-frame clones and leaves some out. The data contain 600,000 or so clones, approximately 89% of them seen just once; the ten biggest clones take up 0.0094%. This same sample was also taken into another study, of human thymus T cells.

The sample taken for sequencing was thymocytes. These receptors came from a boy under two years old with a congenital heart defect.

The chain joins TRBV11-2 to TRBJ1-6; D perhaps matches TRBD1 (6 bases). Trimming took off 0 bases at V and 9 bases at J, with 21 bases between the two ends. The CDR3 covers 18 residues. Germline CDR1 SGHAT, CDR2 FQNNGV. In nucleotides, the CDR3 is TGTGCCAGCAGCTTAGATATGGAAACAGGGAAAAGGGTTTCACCCCTCCACTTT. The encoded protein is CASSLDMETGKRVSPLHF. The variable domain in full, with the rest retrieved from reference TRBV11-2 and TRBJ1-6, is EAGVAQSPRYKIIEKRQSVAFWCNPISGHATLYWYQQILGQGPKLLIQFQNNGVVDDSQLPKDRFSAERLKGVDSTLKIQPAKLEDSAVYLCASSLDMETGKRVSPLHFGNGTRLTVT.

In this sample, this clone turned up once. J is TRBJ2-1 and V is TRBV7-2; D is unresolved. The CDR3 contains 15 residues. Trimming took off 1 base at V and 4 bases at J, with 11 bases between the two ends. CDR1 SGHTA and CDR2 FQGNSA come from the germline V gene. The CDR3 nucleotides read TGTGCCAGCAGCTTAGTGTACAGAAAATACAATGAGCAGTTCTTC. Translation gives CASSLVYRKYNEQFF.

The J gene is TRBJ1-2, the V gene TRBV6-5; the D gene is possibly TRBD1 (6 bases). Germline V gene lookup returns CDR1 MNHEY and CDR2 SVGAGI. The CDR3 loop spans 13 amino acids. Trimming took 6 bases from V and 3 from J, leaving 11 bases between them. The CDR3 region has the DNA TGTGCCAGCAGCATTGGACAGTACTATGGCTACACCTTC. Translated, it gives CASSIGQYYGYTF.

This chain joins TRBV5-1 and TRBJ2-1; D call uncertain. V was trimmed by 6 bases and J by 8 bases, leaving 15 bases between them. Germline V lookup: CDR1 SGHRS, CDR2 YFSETQ. The CDR3 is made up of 13 amino acids. The CDR3 bases are TGCGCCAGCATCGCCGAGAGGAGAGATGAGCAGTTCTTC. Its protein is CASIAERRDEQFF.

The V gene is TRBV11-2, the J gene TRBJ2-7; TRBD1 is a possible D gene (5 bases). With 5 bases removed from V and 5 bases from J, the gap between germline ends came to 16 bases. This CDR3 spans 14 amino acids. The germline gives CDR1 SGHAT, CDR2 FQNNGV. CDR3 protein: CASSPDTLPNEQYF. Written as DNA, the CDR3 is TGTGCCAGCAGCCCGGACACCCTCCCTAACGAGCAGTACTTC.

CDR3 sequence: CASNDGTGNQPQHF. CDR3 bases: TGTGCCAGCAACGACGGGACAGGGAATCAGCCCCAGCATTTT. The V gene is TRBV6-1, the J gene TRBJ1-5; TRBD1 matches at 9 bases. Germline V CDR1 and CDR2: MNHNS, SASEGT. This CDR3 contains 14 residues. Germline trimming cut 7 bases from V and 4 bases from J; bases unmatched to any gene: 5.

Of note for this clone: One end of the junction fails to match germline, which may point to a read error. The J gene is TRBJ1-2, the V gene TRBV18; 9 bases line up with TRBD1. This CDR3 comprises 13 residues. Germline CDR1 and CDR2: KGHSH and LQKENI. The CDR3 DNA sequence: TGTGCCAGCTCTCCACAGGGGGCGGGTGGCTACACCTTC. Translating it yields CASSPQGAGGYTF.

The chain employs TRBV2 and TRBJ2-7; D is unclear. V was pared by 0 bases and J by 3 bases, with 18 bases between. The CDR3 spans 17 residues. The germline V gene has CDR1 SNHLY and CDR2 FYNNEI. For the CDR3, the DNA is TGTGCCAGCAGTGAAGCAAGTTCGGAGCGCCTCCTCTACGAGCAGTACTTC. This sequence encodes CASSEASSERLLYEQYF.

J is TRBJ2-3 and V is TRBV4-2, with TRBD2 matching over 8 bases. Losses at the gene ends were 5 bases for V and 6 bases for J; bases not matched to a gene: 13. Germline CDR1 and CDR2: LGHNA and YNFKEQ. The CDR3 consists of 16 residues. CDR3 residues: CASSLPPGGGRDTQYF. In nucleotides, the CDR3 is TGTGCCAGCAGCTTACCCCCGGGGGGCGGGAGGGATACGCAGTATTTT.

This clone appeared once. This sequence joins TRBV25-1 and TRBJ2-1; 11 positions match TRBD2. Trimming cost V 5 bases and J 4 bases; bases outside gene matches: 4. Germline V CDR1 and CDR2: MGHDK, SYGVNS. The CDR3 is 15 residues long. CDR3 residues: CASSHLAGGYNEQFF. Written as DNA, the CDR3 is TGTGCCAGCAGTCACCTAGCGGGGGGTTACAATGAGCAGTTCTTC.

V gene TRBV5-4 combines with J gene TRBJ2-1; 12 nucleotides align to TRBD2. This CDR3 region has 17 residues. Germline V gene data show CDR1 as SGHNT and CDR2 as YYREEE (reference sequence). V dropped 5 bases and J dropped 8; count of bases not matched to a gene: 14. This CDR3 is CASSYNRLAGDVDEQFF. The CDR3 DNA is TGTGCCAGCAGTTATAACCGACTAGCGGGAGACGTCGATGAGCAGTTCTTC.

The chain combines TRBV4-2 with TRBJ2-1, with 8 bases matching TRBD2. V lost 0 bases, J lost 4 bases, and 8 bases stayed unmatched. CDR1 and CDR2 (germline): LGHNA, YNFKEQ. The length of the CDR3 is 17 residues. This CDR3 is CASSQDLIAGPYNEQFF. In DNA, the CDR3 is TGTGCCAGCAGCCAAGATTTGATAGCGGGGCCTTACAATGAGCAGTTCTTC.